The 7 T cell receptor beta chains listed next were all sequenced from one sample in a study of blood T cells in healthy people across ages. A second 7 to 11 cycle PCR used barcoded and J-beta primers. TCRdb itself ran the 5' RACE reads through MiXCR, one entry per CDR3 protein. This table holds about 540,000 distinct CDR3 sequences, approximately 25% found once. The same sample was also used in a study of T cells of mothers and their children.

Sequencing input: blood. These receptors were taken from a boy younger than 18 in good health.

The V and J genes are TRBV9 and TRBJ2-1; D possibly corresponds to TRBD1 (8 bases). V lost 4 bases and J lost 8, with 22 bases in between. The CDR3 spans 16 residues. CDR1 is SGDLS, CDR2 YYNGEE, per germline. This CDR3 reads CASSSTGGRALYEQFF. In DNA form, the CDR3 reads TGTGCCAGCAGCTCTACAGGGGGGAGGGCACTCTATGAGCAGTTCTTC.

Only a few counts were recorded for this clonotype. The chain recombines TRBV28 with TRBJ1-4, with TRBD1 as a possible D gene (6 bases). Trimming took off 6 bases at V and 3 bases at J, with 11 bases between the two ends. Germline V lookup: CDR1 MDHEN, CDR2 SYDVKM. The CDR3 spans 14 residues. The CDR3: CASRIRGPNEKLFF. DNA of the CDR3: TGTGCCAGCAGAATCAGGGGCCCTAATGAAAAACTGTTTTTT.

This chain joins TRBV6-2 or TRBV6-3 and TRBJ2-2; D call uncertain. The CDR3 spans 13 residues. V was clipped by 5 bases and J by 4 bases, with 8 bases between them. Germline CDR1 MNHEY, CDR2 SVGEGT. CDR3 nucleotide sequence: TGTGCCAGCAGTCCCACCATCACCGGGGAGCTGTTTTTT. Protein sequence: CASSPTITGELFF.

The rearrangement joins TRBV28 to TRBJ2-1; 11 bases align to TRBD1. The CDR3 is 19 amino acids. V dropped 4 bases and J dropped 2; count of bases not matched to a gene: 13. In germline, CDR1 is MDHEN, CDR2 SYDVKM. The CDR3 DNA follows: TGTGCCAGCAGTTCGGACAGGGGGCCAAAGGATAGCGCCTACAATGAGCAGTTCTTC. This translates into CASSSDRGPKDSAYNEQFF.

This chain links TRBV12-3 or TRBV12-4 with TRBJ2-5, with D possibly being TRBD1 or TRBD2 (5 bases each). The end of the DNA fits TRBJ2-1 better, so the J call may be wrong. This CDR3 region has 15 residues. The chain's CDR3 is CASRGRQGINNEQFF. The CDR3 bases are TGTGCCAGTCGCGGGCGTCAGGGAATAAACAATGAGCAGTTCTTC.

This chain connects TRBV28 to TRBJ2-3; 7 bases line up with TRBD2. CDR3 length equals 17 residues. Trimming cost V 6 bases and J 2 bases; bases outside gene matches: 14. In germline, CDR1 is MDHEN, CDR2 SYDVKM. Here the CDR3 DNA reads TGTGCCAGCAGCCACCCCCGAGGGGAGGGACCCACAGATACGCAGTATTTT. Its translation is CASSHPRGEGPTDTQYF.

The chain has TRBV7-9 and TRBJ2-7; TRBD1 aligns across 12 bases. Looked up from germline, CDR1 is SEHNR and CDR2 is FQNEAQ (reference sequence). Trimming cost V 4 bases and J 5 bases; bases outside gene matches: 15. CDR3 length: 18 residues. The CDR3 sequence: CASSSTGTGGNLPNEQYF. The CDR3 DNA follows: TGTGCCAGCAGCTCAACCGGGACAGGGGGCAATTTGCCCAACGAGCAGTACTTC.